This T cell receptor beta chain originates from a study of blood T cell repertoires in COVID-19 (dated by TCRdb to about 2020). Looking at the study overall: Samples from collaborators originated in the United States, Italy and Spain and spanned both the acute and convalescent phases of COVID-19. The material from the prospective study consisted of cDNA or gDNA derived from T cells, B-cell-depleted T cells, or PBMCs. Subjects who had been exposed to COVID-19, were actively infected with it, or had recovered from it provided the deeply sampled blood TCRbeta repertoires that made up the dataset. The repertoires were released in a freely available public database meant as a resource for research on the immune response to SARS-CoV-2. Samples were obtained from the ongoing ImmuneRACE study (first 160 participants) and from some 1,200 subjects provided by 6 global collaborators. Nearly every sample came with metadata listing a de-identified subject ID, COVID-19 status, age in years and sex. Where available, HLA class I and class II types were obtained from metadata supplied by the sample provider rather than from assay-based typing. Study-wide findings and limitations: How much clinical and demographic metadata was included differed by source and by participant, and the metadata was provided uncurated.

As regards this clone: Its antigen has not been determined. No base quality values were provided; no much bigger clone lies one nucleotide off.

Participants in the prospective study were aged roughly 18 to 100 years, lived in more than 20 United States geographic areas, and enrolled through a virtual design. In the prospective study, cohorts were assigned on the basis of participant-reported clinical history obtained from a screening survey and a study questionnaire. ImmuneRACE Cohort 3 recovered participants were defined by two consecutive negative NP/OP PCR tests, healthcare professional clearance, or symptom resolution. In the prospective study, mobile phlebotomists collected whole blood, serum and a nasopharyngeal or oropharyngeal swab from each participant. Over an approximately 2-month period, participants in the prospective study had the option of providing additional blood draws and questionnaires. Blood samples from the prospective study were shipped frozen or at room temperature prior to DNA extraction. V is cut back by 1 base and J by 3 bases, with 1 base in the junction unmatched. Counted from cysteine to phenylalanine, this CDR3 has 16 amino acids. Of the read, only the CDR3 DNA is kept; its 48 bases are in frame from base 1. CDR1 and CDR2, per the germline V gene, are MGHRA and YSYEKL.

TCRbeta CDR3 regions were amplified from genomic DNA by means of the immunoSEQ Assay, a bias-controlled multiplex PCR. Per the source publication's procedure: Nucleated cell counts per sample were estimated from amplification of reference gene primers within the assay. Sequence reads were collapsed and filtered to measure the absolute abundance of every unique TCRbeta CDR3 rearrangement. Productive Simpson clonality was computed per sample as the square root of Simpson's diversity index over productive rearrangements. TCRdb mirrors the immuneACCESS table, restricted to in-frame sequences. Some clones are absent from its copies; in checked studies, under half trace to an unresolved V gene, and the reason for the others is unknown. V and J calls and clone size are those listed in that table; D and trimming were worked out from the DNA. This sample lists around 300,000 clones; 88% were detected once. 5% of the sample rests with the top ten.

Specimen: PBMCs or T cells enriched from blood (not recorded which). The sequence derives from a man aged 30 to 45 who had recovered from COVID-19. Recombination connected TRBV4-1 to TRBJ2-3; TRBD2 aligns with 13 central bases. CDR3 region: CASSQVGLAGTDTQYF. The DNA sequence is TGCGCCAGCAGCCAAGTGGGACTAGCGGGGACAGATACGCAGTATTTT.